This is a list of T cell receptor beta chains from one sample in a study of blood T cell repertoires in COVID-19. Assay: immunoSEQ multiplex PCR; the TCRdb copy retains only in-frame clones and omits some. Here the sample spans under 100,000 clones, roughly 80% being singletons. The sample consisted of peripheral blood. The receptors were sampled from an elderly man with active or convalescent COVID-19. Each CDR3 is given with its conserved first and last residue. D genes are given only for firm matches. Expanded clones get a size class; other rows say once, few or many, or leave the size out.

j_call v_call clone_size d_call cdr3_aa cdr3_nt
TRBJ2-7 TRBV6-1 . . CASSEWRYEQYF TGTGCCAGCAGTGAATGGCGGTACGAGCAGTACTTC
TRBJ1-2 TRBV10-2 . . CASSGPGQGYYGYTF TGCGCCAGCAGTGGTCCGGGCCAGGGATACTATGGCTACACCTTC
TRBJ2-1 TRBV10-1 . . CASSPGQWDEQFF TGCGCCAGCAGTCCGGGACAATGGGATGAGCAGTTCTTC
TRBJ1-2 TRBV5-1 . . CASSLGALQGGYGYTF TGCGCCAGCAGCTTGGGGGCCTTACAGGGCGGCTATGGCTACACCTTC
TRBJ1-3 TRBV29-1 . . CSARRGDTIYF TGCAGCGCCCGACGGGGAGACACCATATATTTT
TRBJ2-5 TRBV19 . . CASSLPGHPRETQYF TGTGCCAGTAGTCTACCGGGACATCCAAGAGAGACCCAGTACTTC
TRBJ2-3 TRBV5-8 . TRBD2 CASRAGTSGVRSTDTQYF TGTGCCAGTAGGGCAGGGACTAGCGGGGTTCGGAGCACAGATACGCAGTATTTT
TRBJ2-5 TRBV5-1 . . CASRNDRSQETQYF TGCGCCAGCAGGAACGACAGATCCCAAGAGACCCAGTACTTC
TRBJ1-6 TRBV27 . . CASSLELDRPNSPLHF TGTGCCAGCAGTTTAGAGTTAGACAGGCCCAATTCACCCCTCCACTTT
TRBJ1-5 TRBV19 . . CASSIGQGFSLSNQPQHF TGTGCCAGTAGTATCGGCCAGGGGTTTTCTCTGAGCAATCAGCCCCAGCATTTT
TRBJ2-7 TRBV5-1 few . CASSLTGPPGEQYF TGCGCCAGCAGTCTAACCGGTCCTCCCGGCGAGCAGTACTTC
TRBJ1-3 TRBV10-3 . . CAISERTVGENTIYF TGTGCCATCAGTGAGAGGACAGTGGGAGAAAACACCATATATTTT
TRBJ2-7 TRBV6-5 many TRBD1 CASSPTGRVYEQYF TGTGCCAGCAGTCCGACAGGGAGAGTCTACGAGCAGTACTTC
TRBJ2-5 TRBV5-4 . TRBD1 CASSFDRGLQETQYF TGTGCCAGCAGTTTTGACAGGGGCCTCCAAGAGACCCAGTACTTC
TRBJ1-4 TRBV7-2 . . CASSLSSGSLNEKLFF TGTGCCAGCAGCTTATCGTCCGGTAGCTTGAATGAAAAACTGTTTTTT
TRBJ1-2 TRBV21-1 few . CASSRGQEGYTF TGTGCCAGCAGCAGAGGACAGGAGGGCTACACCTTC
TRBJ1-2 TRBV6-6 . TRBD1 CASSRQGAYGYTF TGTGCCAGCAGCAGACAGGGGGCCTATGGCTACACCTTC
TRBJ1-4 TRBV6-5 . TRBD1 CASSYSTGGNEKLFF TGTGCCAGCAGTTACTCGACAGGGGGAAATGAAAAACTGTTTTTT
TRBJ2-3 TRBV5-6 . TRBD2 CASSWIAGAVDTQYF TGTGCCAGCAGCTGGATAGCGGGGGCAGTAGATACGCAGTATTTT
TRBJ1-2 TRBV7-2 . TRBD1 CASSDRGEANYGYTF TGTGCCAGCAGCGACAGGGGGGAAGCTAACTATGGCTACACCTTC
TRBJ1-5 TRBV2 . . CASREGGVQPQHF TGTGCCAGCCGGGAGGGGGGCGTTCAGCCCCAGCATTTT
TRBJ1-6 TRBV27 . . CASRPLQGPPNSPLHF TGTGCCAGCAGACCACTCCAGGGCCCCCCTAATTCACCCCTCCACTTT
TRBJ2-7 TRBV10-3 . TRBD1 CAISESAGGNEQYF TGTGCCATCAGTGAGTCGGCAGGGGGCAATGAGCAGTACTTC
TRBJ2-2 TRBV6-5 . TRBD1 CASRLQGAPGELFF TGTGCCAGCAGATTACAGGGGGCACCCGGGGAGCTGTTTTTT
TRBJ2-3 TRBV7-2 . TRBD2 CASSPLLAGADTQYF TGTGCCAGCAGCCCGTTACTAGCGGGGGCAGATACGCAGTATTTT
TRBJ1-2 TRBV7-9 . TRBD1 CASSLGGQGNGYTF TGTGCCAGCAGCTTAGGGGGACAGGGAAATGGCTACACCTTC
TRBJ2-3 TRBV7-7 once TRBD2 CASSRGLAGRDTQYF TGTGCTAGCAGCCGGGGTCTAGCGGGGCGGGATACGCAGTATTTT
TRBJ2-5 TRBV5-1 . TRBD1 CASSNPQGAKTQYF TGCGCCAGCAGCAACCCGCAGGGGGCGAAGACCCAGTACTTC
TRBJ1-1 TRBV24-1 . . CATSGGGEAEAFF TGTGCCACCAGTGGCGGAGGGGAGGCTGAAGCTTTCTTT
TRBJ2-7 TRBV3-1/TRBV3-2 . TRBD1 CASSQAGTGLSYEQYF TGTGCCAGCAGCCAAGCTGGGACAGGGCTTTCCTACGAGCAGTACTTC
TRBJ1-4 TRBV27 few TRBD1 CASSFAGQGRNEKLFF TGTGCCAGCAGTTTCGCGGGACAGGGCAGAAATGAAAAACTGTTTTTT
TRBJ1-2 TRBV5-1 . . CASSPPGTGVYGYTF TGCGCCAGCAGCCCCCCCGGTACAGGCGTCTATGGCTACACCTTC
TRBJ2-7 TRBV5-6 . . CASSPTGGEQYF TGTGCCAGCAGCCCCACAGGCGGCGAGCAGTACTTC
TRBJ2-7 TRBV19 . . CASSAYQGREQYF TGTGCCAGTAGTGCATATCAGGGGCGCGAGCAGTACTTC
TRBJ2-7 TRBV3-1/TRBV3-2 . TRBD2 CASSQDRGGRKGEQYF TGTGCCAGCAGCCAAGATCGGGGGGGGCGTAAGGGCGAGCAGTACTTC
TRBJ1-6 TRBV27 few . CASMGSSYNSPLHF TGTGCCAGCATGGGGAGCTCCTATAATTCACCCCTCCACTTT
TRBJ2-1 TRBV6-5 . . CASRNLRGYNEQFF TGTGCCAGCAGGAACCTCCGGGGGTACAATGAGCAGTTCTTC
TRBJ1-2 TRBV5-4 . TRBD1 CASSLDREFAYGYTF TGTGCCAGCAGCCTCGACAGGGAGTTTGCCTATGGCTACACCTTC